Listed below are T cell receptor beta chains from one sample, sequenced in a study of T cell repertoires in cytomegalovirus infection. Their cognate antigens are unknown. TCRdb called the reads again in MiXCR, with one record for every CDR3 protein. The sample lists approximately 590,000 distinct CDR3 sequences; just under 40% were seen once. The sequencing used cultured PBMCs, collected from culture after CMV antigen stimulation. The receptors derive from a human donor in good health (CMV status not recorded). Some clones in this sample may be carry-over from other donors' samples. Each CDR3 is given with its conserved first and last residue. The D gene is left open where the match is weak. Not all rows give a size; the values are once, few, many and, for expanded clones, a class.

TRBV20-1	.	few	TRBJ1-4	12	CSAGQINEKLFF	TGCAGTGCTGGACAGATTAATGAAAAACTGTTTTTT
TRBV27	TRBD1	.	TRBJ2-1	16	CASSVGMTRGYNEQFF	TGTGCCAGCAGTGTAGGAATGACCAGGGGGTACAATGAGCAGTTCTTC
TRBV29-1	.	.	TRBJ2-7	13	CSVIPGHRYEQYF	TGCAGCGTCATACCGGGACATCGCTACGAGCAGTACTTC
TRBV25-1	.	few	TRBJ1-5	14	CASSEGGVNQPQHF	TGTGCCAGCAGCGAAGGGGGGGTTAATCAGCCCCAGCATTTT
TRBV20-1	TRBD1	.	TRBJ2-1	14	CSAYEGQGYNEQFF	TGCAGTGCTTATGAGGGACAGGGTTACAATGAGCAGTTCTTC
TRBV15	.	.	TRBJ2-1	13	CATSRPQGAEQFF	TGTGCCACCAGCAGACCACAGGGCGCTGAGCAGTTCTTC
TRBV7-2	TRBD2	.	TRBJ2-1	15	CASSKTGTRDNEQFF	TGTGCCAGCAGCAAAACCGGGACTAGAGACAATGAGCAGTTCTTC
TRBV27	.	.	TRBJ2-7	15	CASSLTQGTPYEQYF	TGTGCCAGCAGTTTAACTCAGGGAACCCCCTACGAGCAGTACTTC
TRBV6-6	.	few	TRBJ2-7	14	CASSYEGSTYEQYF	TGTGCCAGCAGTTACGAGGGGTCCACCTACGAGCAGTACTTC
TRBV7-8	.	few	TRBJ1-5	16	CASSLSGTLSNQPQHF	TGTGCCAGCAGCTTATCCGGGACACTTAGCAATCAGCCCCAGCATTTT
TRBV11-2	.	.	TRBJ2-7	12	CASSFGRDEQYF	TGTGCCAGCAGCTTTGGACGAGACGAGCAGTACTTC
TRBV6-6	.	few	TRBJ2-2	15	CASGKGGWNTGELFF	TGTGCCAGCGGGAAAGGGGGTTGGAACACCGGGGAGCTGTTTTTT
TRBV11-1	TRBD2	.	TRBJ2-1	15	CASSLVRLAAHEQFF	TGTGCCAGCAGCTTAGTGCGTCTAGCGGCCCATGAGCAGTTCTTC
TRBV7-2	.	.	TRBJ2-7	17	CASSPLLRQAGAYEQYF	TGTGCCAGCAGCCCCCTCTTACGACAGGCGGGAGCCTACGAGCAGTACTTC
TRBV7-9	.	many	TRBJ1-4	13	CASSRGANEKLFF	TGTGCCAGCAGCCGGGGGGCTAATGAAAAACTGTTTTTT
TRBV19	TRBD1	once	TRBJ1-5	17	CASSSPTGTGNNQPQHF	TGTGCCAGTAGTTCCCCTACCGGGACAGGAAACAATCAGCCCCAGCATTTT
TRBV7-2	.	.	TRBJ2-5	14	CASSLDLDQETQYF	TGTGCCAGCAGCTTAGACTTGGACCAAGAGACCCAGTACTTC
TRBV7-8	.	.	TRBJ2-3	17	CASSLDTNRGDRQTQYF	TGTGCCAGCAGCTTAGACACAAACCGAGGGGACCGGCAAACGCAGTATTTT
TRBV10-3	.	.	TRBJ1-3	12	CAISGGRNTIYF	TGTGCCATCAGCGGCGGGAGAAACACCATATATTTT
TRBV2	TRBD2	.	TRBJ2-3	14	CASSEGLPLDTQYF	TGTGCCAGCAGTGAGGGACTACCCCTCGATACGCAGTATTTT
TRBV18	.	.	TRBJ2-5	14	CASSPPSVQETQYF	TGTGCCAGCTCACCACCCTCAGTCCAAGAGACCCAGTACTTC
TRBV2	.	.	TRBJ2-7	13	CASSADVGYEQYF	TGTGCCAGCAGTGCGGACGTCGGCTACGAGCAGTACTTC
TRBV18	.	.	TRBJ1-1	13	CASSTTPGVEAFF	TGTGCCAGCTCAACAACCCCGGGGGTTGAAGCTTTCTTT